The T cell receptor beta chain described here comes from a study of blood T cell repertoires in COVID-19 (TCRdb year 2020). With regard to the full study: Collaborator samples came from the United States, Italy and Spain and covered acute and convalescent phases of COVID-19. The prospective study material was composed of cDNA or gDNA derived from T cells, B-cell-depleted T cells, or PBMCs. Deeply sampled blood TCRbeta repertoires from subjects exposed to, actively infected with, or recovered from COVID-19 were included in the dataset. The repertoires were released in a freely available public database intended as a resource for research on the immune response to SARS-CoV-2. The samples were drawn from two sources: the first 160 participants of the ongoing ImmuneRACE study, and 950 to 1,500 subjects contributed by 6 global collaborators. Sample metadata almost always included a de-identified subject ID, COVID-19 status, age in years and sex. Where HLA class I and class II types were available, the types were taken from metadata supplied by the sample provider, not from assay-based typing.

A distance of 12 bases separates the germline ends of V and J, which lose 6 bases and 0 bases respectively. CDR1 and CDR2 (SGHVS, FNYEAQ) derive from the germline V gene. From the cysteine through the phenylalanine, the CDR3 covers 15 amino acids. The entry retains the CDR3 DNA only, 45 bases that are in frame from base 1. TCRbeta CDR3 regions were amplified from genomic DNA by means of the immunoSEQ Assay, a bias-controlled multiplex PCR. In the authors' own workflow: The number of nucleated cells in each sample was estimated from the amplification of reference gene primers within the assay. Sequence reads were collapsed and filtered to measure the absolute abundance of every unique TCRbeta CDR3 rearrangement. For each sample, productive Simpson clonality was calculated as the square root of Simpson's diversity index across productive rearrangements. TCRdb mirrors the immuneACCESS table, restricted to in-frame sequences. Some clones are absent from its copies; in checked studies, under half trace to an unresolved V gene, and the reason for the others is unknown. V, J and clone size are those of that table, while D and trimming were read from the DNA. The sample data list 120,000 to 150,000 clones, and approximately 90% of these were observed just once. Clones ranked in the top ten supply over 0.85% of the sample.

Collaborating institutions collected whole blood in K2EDTA tubes following their own protocols. For TCRbeta analysis, collaborator samples were shipped as frozen whole blood, as isolated PBMCs, or as DNA extracted from either sample type. Paper-wide results and their limitations: Clinical and demographic metadata were provided uncurated, with the amount varying by source and participant.

This clone came up a few times. The target of this receptor is not known. One base away there is no much larger clone; base qualities are not given. Specimen: peripheral blood. The rearranged chain carries TRBV7-6 and TRBJ2-1; tentative D gene TRBD1, with 6 bases matching. The TCR comes from a woman between 45 and 65 years old with acute or convalescent COVID-19. The CDR3 in this case is CASRTEDSSYNEQFF. In nucleotide form, the sequence is TGTGCCAGCAGAACGGAGGACAGCTCCTACAATGAGCAGTTCTTC.